A single sample gave rise to the 14 T cell receptor beta chains below, sequenced in a study of cytomegalovirus exposure and HLA in healthy donors (TCRdb year 2017). Library prep was done by the immunoSEQ multiplex PCR assay. Drawn from immuneACCESS, this table holds only the in-frame rearrangements with V and J called that TCRdb kept. Clones are partly lost; checked studies trace under half to an unresolved V gene and leave the rest unexplained. In all, the sample holds 110,000 to 150,000 clones, and 84% of those were seen once. Clones ranked in the top ten supply under 1.5% of the sample. Sequencing input: PBMCs. Receptor source: a woman between 25 and 40 years old in good health and CMV-seronegative.

The V and J genes are TRBV19 and TRBJ1-2; D not certain. V shed 8 bases and J shed 2 bases, with 12 bases lying between them. This CDR3 comprises 13 residues. In germline, CDR1 is LNHDA, CDR2 SQIVND (reference sequence). As DNA, the CDR3 is TGTGCCAGTCGACATGAAAAGAACTATGGCTACACCTTC. Amino acid sequence: CASRHEKNYGYTF.

The chain joins TRBV4-1 to TRBJ1-3; D might be TRBD1 (5 bases). CDR1 MGHRA and CDR2 YSYEKL come from the germline V gene. V lost 4 bases and J 2 bases, leaving 12 bases between the germline ends. The CDR3 length is 15 residues. The DNA for the CDR3 is TGCGCCAGCAGCCCCGCCCCGGGGGCTGGAAACACCATATATTTT. This sequence encodes CASSPAPGAGNTIYF.

The V gene is TRBV5-1, the J gene TRBJ1-2; D is perhaps TRBD1 (6 bases). The CDR3 is 13 amino acids. V lost 0 bases to trimming and J lost 5 bases, with 8 bases between them. The germline gives CDR1 SGHRS, CDR2 YFSETQ. The CDR3 is CASSLGGQYGYTF. The CDR3 coding sequence is TGCGCCAGCAGCTTGGGGGGGCAGTATGGCTACACCTTC. The full variable domain, rest sourced from reference TRBV5-1 and TRBJ1-2, is KAGVTQTPRYLIKTRGQQVTLSCSPISGHRSVSWYQQTPGQGLQFLFEYFSETQRNKGNFPGRFSGRQFSNSRSEMNVSTLELGDSALYLCASSLGGQYGYTFGSGTRLTVV.

The rearrangement uses TRBV2 and TRBJ2-5, with 7 bases that match TRBD1. The germline CDR1 and CDR2 sequences are SNHLY and FYNNEI. This CDR3 has 13 residues. With 5 bases clipped from V and 6 bases from J, the junction kept 6 bases outside the gene matches. The CDR3 region has the DNA TGTGCCAGCAGTTACAGGGGCGCACAGACCCAGTACTTC. Translated, it gives CASSYRGAQTQYF.

For this clone: Other DNA sequences from this sample encode an identical CDR3 as well. The chain uses TRBV2 and TRBJ1-5; D unclear. This CDR3 has 13 residues. V lost 2 bases and J lost 2, with 4 bases in between. The V gene's germline CDR1 is SNHLY and CDR2 FYNNEI. The CDR3 DNA is TGTGCCAGCAGTGAACAGGGCAATCAGCCCCAGCATTTT. This sequence encodes CASSEQGNQPQHF.

The chain joins TRBV9 to TRBJ2-2; 7 nucleotides agree with TRBD2. J gave up 6 bases and V 4 bases, and 12 bases lay outside the gene matches. Germline V gives CDR1 SGDLS, CDR2 YYNGEE. The CDR3 contains 16 residues. As DNA, the CDR3 is TGTGCCAGCAGCCCTAGTGGGGGAGGGGTCGCCGGGGAGCTGTTTTTT. It translates to CASSPSGGGVAGELFF.

The chain couples TRBV7-6 to TRBJ2-7; possible D gene TRBD1, 7 bases. The CDR3 consists of 15 residues. V was clipped by 4 bases and J by 5 bases, with 18 bases between them. CDR1 is SGHVS and CDR2 is FNYEAQ in the germline V gene. DNA for the CDR3: TGTGCCAGCAGCTCCCAGGGGGGCAGGGTGAACGAGCAGTACTTC. As protein: CASSSQGGRVNEQYF.

This chain joins TRBV10-3 and TRBJ2-7, with 11 bases aligning to TRBD2. Germline values: CDR1 ENHRY, CDR2 SYGVKD. With 10 bases clipped from V and 4 bases from J, the junction kept 9 bases outside the gene matches. The CDR3 consists of 14 residues. DNA for the CDR3: TGTGCCAGCGGGCTAGCGGGGGGTTTGTACGAGCAGTACTTC. This codes for CASGLAGGLYEQYF.

This clone was picked up one time. The rearrangement links TRBV5-1 to TRBJ2-3; 7 bases agree with TRBD1. The CDR3 has 16 amino acids. The V gene's germline CDR1 is SGHRS and CDR2 YFSETQ. V was pared by 4 bases and J by 6 bases, with 14 bases of the junction left unmatched. The CDR3 here is CASSQGDPPGWDTQYF. CDR3 nucleotide sequence: TGCGCCAGCAGCCAGGGGGACCCGCCTGGATGGGATACGCAGTATTTT.

The CDR3 sequence is CASSWSGLAGGLGYNEQFF. The CDR3 DNA sequence: TGTGCCAGCAGCTGGAGCGGGCTAGCGGGGGGGCTCGGTTACAATGAGCAGTTCTTC. The chain employs TRBV5-6 and TRBJ2-1; 12 bases are shared with TRBD2. Germline trimming cut 3 bases from V and 4 bases from J; bases unmatched to any gene: 14. Per germline, CDR1 SGHDT and CDR2 YYEEEE. The CDR3 spans 19 residues. The full variable domain, completed using reference TRBV5-6 and TRBJ2-1, is DAGVTQSPTHLIKTRGQQVTLRCSPKSGHDTVSWYQQALGQGPQFIFQYYEEEERQRGNFPDRFSGHQFPNYSSELNVNALLLGDSALYLCASSWSGLAGGLGYNEQFFGPGTRLTVL.

The gene calls are TRBV5-1 and TRBJ1-5, with unresolved D. Germline values: CDR1 SGHRS, CDR2 YFSETQ. V was cut by 0 bases and J by 3 bases, with 13 bases left in between. This CDR3 has 16 residues. The CDR3 sequence is CASSLAGLAFNQPQHF. Written as DNA, the CDR3 is TGCGCCAGCAGCTTGGCAGGTTTGGCTTTCAATCAGCCCCAGCATTTT.

This chain uses TRBV2 with TRBJ1-1; perhaps TRBD1 as D (5 bases). Germline V CDR1 and CDR2: SNHLY, FYNNEI. The CDR3 spans 14 residues. Trimming pared 6 bases from V and 1 base from J, leaving 12 bases between. CDR3 loop: CASRDDSWNTEAFF. The CDR3 nucleotides read TGTGCCAGCAGAGACGACAGTTGGAACACTGAAGCTTTCTTT.

The CDR3 nucleotides read TGTGCCAGCAGTCCAAACAGTGAAAAACTGTTTTTT. It codes for CASSPNSEKLFF. The chain couples TRBV6-5 to TRBJ1-4; D remains ambiguous. CDR3 size: 12 residues. Germline V CDR1 and CDR2: MNHEY, SVGAGI. Between the trimmed V and J ends, which lost 5 bases and 7 bases, there was a span of 8 bases.

The chain carries TRBV5-1 and TRBJ2-1, with TRBD1 as a possible D gene (6 bases). CDR1 is SGHRS, CDR2 YFSETQ, per germline. Trimming removed 5 bases from V and 3 bases from J, with 12 bases in between. The CDR3 spans 14 residues. Written as DNA, the CDR3 is TGCGCCAGCAGGCCTAACAGGGACTACAATGAGCAGTTCTTC. Its protein product is CASRPNRDYNEQFF.